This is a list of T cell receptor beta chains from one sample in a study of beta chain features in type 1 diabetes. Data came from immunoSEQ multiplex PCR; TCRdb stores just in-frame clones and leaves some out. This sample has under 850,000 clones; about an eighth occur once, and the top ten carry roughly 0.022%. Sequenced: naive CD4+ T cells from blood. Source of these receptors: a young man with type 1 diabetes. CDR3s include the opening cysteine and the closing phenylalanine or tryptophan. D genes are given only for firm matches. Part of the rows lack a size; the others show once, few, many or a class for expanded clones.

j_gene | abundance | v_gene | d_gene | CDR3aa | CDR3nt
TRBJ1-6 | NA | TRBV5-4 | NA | CASSLEQGNSPLHF | TGTGCCAGCAGCTTGGAACAGGGAAATTCACCCCTCCACTTT
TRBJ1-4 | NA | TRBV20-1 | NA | CSASPLEQLFF | TGCAGTGCTTCCCCCCTGGAGCAACTGTTTTTT
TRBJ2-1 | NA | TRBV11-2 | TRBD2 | CASRAISGGRDNEQFF | TGTGCCAGCAGGGCGATTAGCGGGGGAAGGGACAATGAGCAGTTCTTC
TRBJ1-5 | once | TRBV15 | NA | CATSRGELSNQPQHF | TGTGCCACCAGCAGGGGGGAGCTTAGCAATCAGCCCCAGCATTTT
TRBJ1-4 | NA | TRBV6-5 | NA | CASSYGSNNEKLFF | TGTGCCAGCAGTTACGGCAGCAATAATGAAAAACTGTTTTTT
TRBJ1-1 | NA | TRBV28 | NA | CASSLVLGMNTEAFF | TGTGCCAGCAGTTTAGTTCTGGGGATGAACACTGAAGCTTTCTTT
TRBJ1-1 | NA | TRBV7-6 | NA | CASSSGQFTEAFF | TGTGCCAGCAGCTCCGGACAGTTCACTGAAGCTTTCTTT
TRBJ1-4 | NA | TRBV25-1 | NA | CASSDPLSVRELFF | TGTGCCAGCAGTGATCCCCTAAGTGTGAGGGAACTGTTTTTT
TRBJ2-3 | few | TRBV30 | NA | CAWIGGPSPSTDTQYF | TGTGCCTGGATCGGGGGGCCCTCTCCTAGCACAGATACGCAGTATTTT
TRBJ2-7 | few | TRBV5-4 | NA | CASSLQTPPYEQYF | TGTGCCAGCAGCTTACAAACTCCCCCCTACGAGCAGTACTTC
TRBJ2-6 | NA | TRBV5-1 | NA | CASSPEGAGANVLTF | TGCGCCAGCAGCCCCGAGGGCGCTGGGGCCAACGTCCTGACTTTC
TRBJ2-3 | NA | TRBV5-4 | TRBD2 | CASSLVGQRGGTDTQYF | TGTGCCAGCAGCTTGGTGGGCCAGCGGGGGGGCACAGATACGCAGTATTTT
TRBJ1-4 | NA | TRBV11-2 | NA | CASSLGGPNEKLFF | TGTGCCAGCAGCTTAGGAGGGCCTAATGAAAAACTGTTTTTT
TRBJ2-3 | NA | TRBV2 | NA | CASLQQGDTQYF | TGTGCCAGCCTCCAACAGGGAGATACGCAGTATTTT
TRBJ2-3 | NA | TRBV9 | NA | CASSPNSGVSTDTQYF | TGTGCCAGCAGTCCAAATAGCGGAGTTAGCACAGATACGCAGTATTTT
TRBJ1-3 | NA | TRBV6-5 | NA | CASSYGRLGNTIYF | TGTGCCAGCAGTTACGGGAGGTTGGGAAACACCATATATTTT
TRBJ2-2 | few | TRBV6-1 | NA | CASSEATTGTGELFF | TGTGCCAGCAGTGAAGCCACAACAGGAACCGGGGAGCTGTTTTTT
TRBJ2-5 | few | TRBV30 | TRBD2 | CAWTHTSGGIKTQYF | TGTGCCTGGACCCACACTAGCGGGGGTATAAAGACCCAGTACTTC
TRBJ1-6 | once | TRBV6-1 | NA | CASSEAGAYNSPLHF | TGTGCCAGCAGTGAAGCGGGGGCCTATAATTCACCCCTCCACTTT
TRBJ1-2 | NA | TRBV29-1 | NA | CSVDTAFSMGYTF | TGCAGCGTTGACACCGCGTTTTCTATGGGCTACACCTTC
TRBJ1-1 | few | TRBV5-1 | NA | CASSLANTEAFF | TGCGCCAGCAGCTTGGCGAACACTGAAGCTTTCTTT
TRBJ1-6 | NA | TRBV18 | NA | CASSPRVVGTDNSPLHF | TGTGCCAGCTCACCACGAGTGGTCGGGACGGATAATTCACCCCTCCACTTT
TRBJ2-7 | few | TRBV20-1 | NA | CSDPGHEQYF | TGCAGTGACCCAGGCCACGAGCAGTACTTC
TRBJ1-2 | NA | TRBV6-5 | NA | CASTGAGYGYTF | TGTGCCAGCACCGGGGCGGGGTATGGCTACACCTTC